The clone carrying this T cell receptor beta chain was detected only once. What it binds is not known. Time point defined: baseline pretreatment blood. The treatment is: 15 Gy SBRT to primary tumor, nephrectomy 4 weeks later. This sample is part of a study of radiation and T cells in renal cell carcinoma. Study-level points and caveats: Top tumor clonotypes rose in blood 2 weeks post-radiation, then contracted.

Sequencing was performed with immunoSEQ multiplex PCR; in TCRdb, only in-frame clones are kept and a portion is missing. Of 150,000 or so clones listed, approximately 87% are singletons. This CDR3 spans 13 amino acids. V gave up 6 bases and J gave up 12 bases, with 15 bases separating them. Looked up from germline, CDR1 is MNHEY and CDR2 is SVGAGI. The rearrangement joins TRBV6-5 to TRBJ2-6, with D possibly TRBD2 on 6 matching bases. The sample in question was blood, obtained from a patient whose treatment included radiotherapy and nephrectomy. The TCR comes from a woman aged 45-60 years with renal cell carcinoma. The CDR3 region has the DNA TGTGCCAGCAGGACACTGGAGGGTTTCGTCCTGACTTTC. This gives the protein CASRTLEGFVLTF.